This T cell receptor (beta chain) was sequenced during a study of blood T cells in healthy people across ages. Study results and limitations: A conclusive naive versus antigen-experienced comparison was prevented by the unsorted PBMCs. It was the long-lived donors that had more naive CD4+ cells and higher diversity than aged donors.

A second PCR of about 7 to 12 cycles used a sample-barcoded 5' primer and a J-beta primer mix. Each of the samples gave a minimum of 2.5 million paired-end reads that contained CDR3. A single record per CDR3 protein comes from TCRdb applying MiXCR to the 5' RACE reads. This table holds about 670,000 distinct CDR3 sequences, less than 45% found once. The table lists this clonotype with a few counts. The antigen remains unidentified. Germline V gives CDR1 MNHEY, CDR2 SMNVEV (reference sequence). V was clipped by 6 bases and J by 4 bases, with 11 bases between them. This CDR3 has 13 amino acids. The sequencing input was blood. This sequence originates from a man older than 75 in good health. V gene TRBV27 combines with J gene TRBJ2-3, with D maybe TRBD2 (6 bases). CDR3 coding DNA: TGTGCCAGCAGACCCTGGGGGGCAGATACGCAGTATTTT. It codes for CASRPWGADTQYF.